This T cell receptor (beta chain) stems from a study of T cells expressing NK-cell markers. TCRdb reprocessed the 5' RACE reads; each CDR3 protein has one entry and no DNA is given. This specimen shows 150,000 to 200,000 distinct CDR3 sequences; the ten leading clones hold under 20%. Sequenced: blood T cells: a sorted CD56 or NKG2C T cell subset, CD4+ or CD8+ T cells, or bulk PBMC T cells (not recorded which). This clonotype originated in a woman between 18 and 75 years old in good health.

This CDR3 reads CASAPRVSSAEAFF. The J gene is TRBJ1-1, the V gene TRBV5-1; TCRdb's assignment of TRBD1 cannot be checked, as there is no DNA. CDR1 is SGHRS, CDR2 YFSETQ, per germline. This CDR3 has 14 amino acids.